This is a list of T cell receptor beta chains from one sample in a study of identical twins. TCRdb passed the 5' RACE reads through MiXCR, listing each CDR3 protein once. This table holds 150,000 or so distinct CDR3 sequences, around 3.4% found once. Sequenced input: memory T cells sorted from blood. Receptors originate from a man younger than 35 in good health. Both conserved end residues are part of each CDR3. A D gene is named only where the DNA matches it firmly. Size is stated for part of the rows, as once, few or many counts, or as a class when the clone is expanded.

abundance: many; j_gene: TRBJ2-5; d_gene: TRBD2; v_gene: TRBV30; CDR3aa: CAWNPTSGSFGTQYF; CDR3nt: TGTGCCTGGAATCCGACTAGCGGGAGTTTCGGGACCCAGTACTTC
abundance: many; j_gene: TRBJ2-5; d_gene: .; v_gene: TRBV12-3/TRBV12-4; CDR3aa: CASSQSRGEETQYF; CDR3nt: TGTGCCAGCAGTCAGTCGAGAGGCGAAGAGACCCAGTACTTC
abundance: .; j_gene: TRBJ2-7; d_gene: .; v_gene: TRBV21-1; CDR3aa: CASSKCHRVSTYEQYF; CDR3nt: TGTGCCAGCAGCAAATGCCACAGAGTATCAACCTACGAGCAGTACTTC
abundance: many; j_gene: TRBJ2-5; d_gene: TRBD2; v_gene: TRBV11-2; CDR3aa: CASSSGLAGGGQETQYF; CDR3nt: TGTGCCAGCAGCTCCGGGCTAGCGGGAGGGGGTCAAGAGACCCAGTACTTC
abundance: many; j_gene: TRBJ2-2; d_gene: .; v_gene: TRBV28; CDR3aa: CASRPTSHTGELFF; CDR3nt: TGTGCCAGCAGACCTACTAGTCACACCGGGGAGCTGTTTTTT
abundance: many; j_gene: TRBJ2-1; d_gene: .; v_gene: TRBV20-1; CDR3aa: CSAYTSASYNEQFF; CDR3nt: TGCAGTGCTTACACTAGTGCGTCGTACAATGAGCAGTTCTTC
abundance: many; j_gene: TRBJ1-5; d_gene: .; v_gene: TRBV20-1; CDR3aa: CSATRAPNQPQHF; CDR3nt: TGCAGTGCAACCCGGGCCCCGAATCAGCCCCAGCATTTT
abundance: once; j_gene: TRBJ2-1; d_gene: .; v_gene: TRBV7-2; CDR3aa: CASSRPGTNDEQFF; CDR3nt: TGTGCCAGCAGCCGTCCGGGGACGAACGATGAGCAGTTCTTC
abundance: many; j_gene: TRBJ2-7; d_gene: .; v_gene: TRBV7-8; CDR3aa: CASSLGGVGQAYEQYF; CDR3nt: TGTGCCAGCAGCTTAGGAGGGGTGGGACAAGCCTACGAGCAGTACTTC
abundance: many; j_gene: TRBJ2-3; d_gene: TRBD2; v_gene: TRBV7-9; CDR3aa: CASSLLGLPTQYF; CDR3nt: TGTGCCAGCAGCTTACTGGGACTACCTACGCAGTATTTT
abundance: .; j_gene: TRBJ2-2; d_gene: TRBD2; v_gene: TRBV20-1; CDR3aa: CSARTSGSVTGELFF; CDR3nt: TGCAGTGCTAGGACTAGCGGGAGTGTGACCGGGGAGCTGTTTTTT
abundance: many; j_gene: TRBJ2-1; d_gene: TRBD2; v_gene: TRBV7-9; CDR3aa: CASSLFRSGSSYNEQFF; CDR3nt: TGTGCCAGCAGCTTATTCCGGAGCGGGAGCTCCTACAATGAGCAGTTCTTC
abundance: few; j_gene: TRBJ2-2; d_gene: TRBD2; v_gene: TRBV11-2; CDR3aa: CASSVIPPTAGVTGELFF; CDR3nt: TGTGCCAGCAGCGTTATCCCCCCTACGGCGGGAGTGACCGGGGAGCTGTTTTTT
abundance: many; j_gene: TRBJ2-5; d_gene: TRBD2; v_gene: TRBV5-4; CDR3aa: CASSPGTSGRETQYF; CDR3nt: TGTGCCAGCAGCCCCGGGACTAGCGGGAGAGAGACCCAGTACTTC
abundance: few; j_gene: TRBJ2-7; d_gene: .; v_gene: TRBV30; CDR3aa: CAWSVDRSSYEQYF; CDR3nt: TGTGCCTGGAGTGTAGACCGATCATCCTACGAGCAGTACTTC
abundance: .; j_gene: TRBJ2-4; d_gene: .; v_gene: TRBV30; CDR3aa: CAWSVPRGAKNIQYF; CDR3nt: TGTGCCTGGAGTGTTCCAAGGGGGGCCAAAAACATTCAGTACTTC
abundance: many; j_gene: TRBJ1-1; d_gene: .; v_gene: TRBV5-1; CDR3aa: CASSLDGAGVNTEAFF; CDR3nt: TGCGCCAGCAGCTTGGATGGAGCAGGGGTGAACACTGAAGCTTTCTTT
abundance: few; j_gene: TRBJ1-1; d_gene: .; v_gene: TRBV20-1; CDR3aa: CSARLKGRNTEAFF; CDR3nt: TGCAGTGCTAGACTCAAAGGCAGAAACACTGAAGCTTTCTTT
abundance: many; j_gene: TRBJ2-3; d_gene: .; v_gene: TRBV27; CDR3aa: CASSLRGMVGDTQYF; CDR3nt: TGTGCCAGCAGTTTACGCGGGATGGTCGGAGATACGCAGTATTTT
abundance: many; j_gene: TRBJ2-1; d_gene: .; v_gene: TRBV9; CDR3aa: CASSVEGLDEQFF; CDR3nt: TGTGCCAGCAGCGTAGAGGGGTTGGATGAGCAGTTCTTC
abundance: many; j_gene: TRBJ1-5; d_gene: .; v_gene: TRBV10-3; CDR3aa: CAISERGGADQPQHF; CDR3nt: TGTGCCATCAGTGAGCGGGGGGGAGCAGATCAGCCCCAGCATTTT
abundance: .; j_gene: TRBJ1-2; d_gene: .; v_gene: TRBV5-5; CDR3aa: CASSPTLGGYTF; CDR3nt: TGTGCCAGCAGCCCCACCCTGGGTGGCTACACCTTC
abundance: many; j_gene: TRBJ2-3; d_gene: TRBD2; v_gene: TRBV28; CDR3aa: CASSIAGVQTDTQYF; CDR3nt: TGTGCCAGCAGCATAGCGGGAGTGCAAACAGATACGCAGTATTTT
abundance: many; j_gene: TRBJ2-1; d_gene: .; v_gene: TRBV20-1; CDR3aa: CSAPPPEGNEQFF; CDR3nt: TGCAGTGCCCCGCCTCCGGAGGGTAATGAGCAGTTCTTC
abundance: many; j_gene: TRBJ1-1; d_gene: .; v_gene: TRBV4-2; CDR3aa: CASSQGFSTGRPEAFF; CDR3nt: TGTGCCAGCAGCCAAGGATTTAGCACGGGACGGCCCGAAGCTTTCTTT
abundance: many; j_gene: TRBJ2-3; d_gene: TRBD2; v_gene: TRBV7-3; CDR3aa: CASSPLGRESADTQYF; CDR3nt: TGTGCCAGCAGCCCTCTTGGGCGGGAGAGTGCAGATACGCAGTATTTT
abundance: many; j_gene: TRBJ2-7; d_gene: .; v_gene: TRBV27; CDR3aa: CASSLRRFWGIGHYEQYF; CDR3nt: TGTGCCAGCAGTTTAAGACGTTTCTGGGGGATCGGCCACTACGAGCAGTACTTC
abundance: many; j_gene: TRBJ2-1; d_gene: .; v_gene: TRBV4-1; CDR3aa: CASSQELSSSYNEQFF; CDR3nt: TGCGCCAGCAGCCAAGAGTTATCCAGCTCCTACAATGAGCAGTTCTTC
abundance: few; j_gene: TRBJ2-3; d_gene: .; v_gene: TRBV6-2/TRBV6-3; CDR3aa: CASARTDSPWDTQYF; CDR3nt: TGTGCCAGCGCTAGAACCGACTCTCCGTGGGATACGCAGTATTTT
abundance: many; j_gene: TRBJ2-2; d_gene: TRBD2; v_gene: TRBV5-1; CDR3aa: CASSPGLADTGELFF; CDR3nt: TGCGCCAGCAGCCCGGGACTAGCGGACACCGGGGAGCTGTTTTTT
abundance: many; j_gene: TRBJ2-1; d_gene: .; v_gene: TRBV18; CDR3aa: CASSRDRSNEQFF; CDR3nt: TGTGCCAGCTCCCGAGACAGATCCAATGAGCAGTTCTTC
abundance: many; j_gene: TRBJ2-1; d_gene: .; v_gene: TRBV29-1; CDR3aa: CSEMSSYNEQFF; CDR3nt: TGCAGCGAAATGAGCTCCTACAATGAGCAGTTCTTC
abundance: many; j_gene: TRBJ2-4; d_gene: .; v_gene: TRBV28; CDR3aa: CASSSLAGRRTGAKNIQYF; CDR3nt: TGTGCCAGCAGTTCTCTAGCGGGTAGACGGACAGGGGCCAAAAACATTCAGTACTTC
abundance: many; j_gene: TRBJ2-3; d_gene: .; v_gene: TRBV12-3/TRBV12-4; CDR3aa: CATSIGTDTQYF; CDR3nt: TGTGCCACTTCTATTGGGACAGATACGCAGTATTTT
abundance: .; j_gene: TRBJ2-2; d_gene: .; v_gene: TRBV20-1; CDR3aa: CSPGGTGELFF; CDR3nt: TGCAGTCCAGGTGGTACCGGGGAGCTGTTTTTT
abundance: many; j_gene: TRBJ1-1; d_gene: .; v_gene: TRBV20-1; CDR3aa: CSASASTTVTEAFF; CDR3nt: TGCAGTGCTTCCGCCTCAACGACAGTAACTGAAGCTTTCTTT
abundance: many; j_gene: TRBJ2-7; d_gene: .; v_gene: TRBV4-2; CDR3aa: CASSQDIRDTYEQYF; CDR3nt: TGTGCCAGCAGCCAAGATATCAGGGATACCTACGAGCAGTACTTC
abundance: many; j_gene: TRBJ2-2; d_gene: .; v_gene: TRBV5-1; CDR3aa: CASSLRSGRGPGELFF; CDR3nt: TGCGCCAGCAGCTTGCGGTCGGGCCGGGGTCCCGGGGAGCTGTTTTTT
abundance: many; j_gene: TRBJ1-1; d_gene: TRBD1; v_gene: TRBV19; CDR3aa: CATSSDRVTEAFF; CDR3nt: TGTGCCACCTCATCGGACAGGGTAACTGAAGCTTTCTTT
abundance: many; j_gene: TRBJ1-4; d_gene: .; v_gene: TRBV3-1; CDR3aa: CASSQHGGLHEKLFF; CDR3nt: TGTGCCAGCAGCCAACATGGGGGGCTTCATGAAAAACTGTTTTTT
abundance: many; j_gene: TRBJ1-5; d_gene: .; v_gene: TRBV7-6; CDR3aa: CASSPDSEQPQHF; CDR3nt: TGTGCCAGCAGCCCTGACTCGGAACAGCCCCAGCATTTT
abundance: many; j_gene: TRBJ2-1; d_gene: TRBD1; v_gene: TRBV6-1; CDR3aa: CASSPDRSSYNEQFF; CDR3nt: TGTGCCAGCAGTCCGGACAGGAGCTCCTACAATGAGCAGTTCTTC
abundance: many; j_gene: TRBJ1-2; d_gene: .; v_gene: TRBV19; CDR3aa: CASSIDAAQGYGYTF; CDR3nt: TGTGCCAGTAGTATAGATGCTGCACAGGGCTATGGCTACACCTTC
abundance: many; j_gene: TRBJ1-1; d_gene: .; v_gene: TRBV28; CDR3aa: CASSAPPVNTEAFF; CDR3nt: TGTGCCAGCTCTGCGCCTCCCGTGAACACTGAAGCTTTCTTT
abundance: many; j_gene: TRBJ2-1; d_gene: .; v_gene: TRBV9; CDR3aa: CASSVEGSGINNEQFF; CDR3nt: TGTGCCAGCAGCGTAGAGGGAAGCGGTATAAACAATGAGCAGTTCTTC